Listed below are T cell receptor beta chains from one sample, sequenced in a study of long-term antiretroviral therapy in people with HIV. Libraries were prepared by immunoSEQ multiplex PCR; TCRdb keeps only in-frame clonotypes and omits some of them. The sample includes approximately 30,000 clones, around 80% seen only once; the top ten take roughly a tenth. Sequences were derived from unsorted PBMCs, sampled 2.7 to 2.8 years after starting antiretroviral therapy. Receptors originate from a man aged 30 to 45 with HIV. Both conserved end residues are part of each CDR3. The order of the fields is D gene, V gene, clone size, J gene, CDR3 protein, CDR3 DNA. D genes are given only for firm matches. For some rows the clone size is stated as once, few or many, or as a class when expanded; others skip it.

>TRBD1|TRBV19|.|TRBJ2-7
CASSSLGTDYEQYF
TGTGCCAGTAGTAGCTTAGGGACAGACTACGAGCAGTACTTC
>.|TRBV14|once|TRBJ2-1
CASSQEGHNEQFF
TGTGCCAGCAGCCAAGAGGGACACAATGAGCAGTTCTTC
>.|TRBV7-9|.|TRBJ2-5
CASSSRLVFETQYF
TGTGCCAGCAGCTCCAGACTAGTTTTTGAGACCCAGTACTTC
>.|TRBV28|once|TRBJ2-2
CASIKWRDKTGELFF
TGTGCCAGCATCAAGTGGCGGGATAAGACCGGGGAGCTGTTTTTT
>TRBD1|TRBV11-2|.|TRBJ2-7
CASSGGRGQGFSYEQYF
TGTGCCAGCAGCGGGGGTAGGGGACAGGGATTCTCCTACGAGCAGTACTTC
>TRBD1|TRBV15|.|TRBJ1-1
CATSRGVDRANTEAFF
TGTGCCACCAGCAGAGGGGTTGACAGGGCGAACACTGAAGCTTTCTTT
>.|TRBV7-9|.|TRBJ1-3
CASSRELGGSGNTIYF
TGTGCCAGCAGCAGAGAACTGGGAGGTTCTGGAAACACCATATATTTT
>.|TRBV5-6|.|TRBJ2-7
CASSLRDIKQYF
TGTGCCAGCAGCCTCCGGGACATCAAGCAGTACTTC
>.|TRBV10-3|.|TRBJ1-1
CAISLQGPNTEAFF
TGTGCCATCAGCCTACAGGGACCGAACACTGAAGCTTTCTTT
>.|TRBV11-3|.|TRBJ2-2
CASSGRTGELFF
TGTGCCAGCAGCGGAAGGACCGGGGAGCTGTTTTTT
>TRBD1|TRBV29-1|.|TRBJ1-1
CSAQGAVFEANTEAFF
TGCAGCGCGCAGGGGGCGGTCTTCGAGGCGAACACTGAAGCTTTCTTT
>.|TRBV6-5|.|TRBJ1-3
CASSYAAHSGNTIYF
TGTGCCAGCAGTTACGCTGCTCACTCTGGAAACACCATATATTTT
>TRBD1|TRBV5-1|.|TRBJ2-5
CASSFDRGRRETQYF
TGCGCCAGCAGCTTTGACAGGGGTCGGAGGGAGACCCAGTACTTC
>.|TRBV11-2|.|TRBJ2-1
CASSLSPPNEQFF
TGTGCCAGCAGCTTAAGTCCACCCAATGAGCAGTTCTTC
>TRBD1|TRBV7-8|.|TRBJ2-1
CASSLGAGDRPVLF
TGTGCCAGCAGCTTAGGGGCTGGGGACAGACCTGTTCTCTTC
>.|TRBV6-1|.|TRBJ2-7
CASKRGTPYEQYF
TGTGCCAGCAAACGGGGAACCCCCTACGAGCAGTACTTC
>TRBD1|TRBV7-2|.|TRBJ1-2
CASSGRTGGSGYTF
TGTGCCAGCAGCGGCCGGACAGGGGGCTCTGGCTACACCTTC
>.|TRBV2|.|TRBJ1-5
CASSEHPRRHQPQHF
TGTGCCAGCAGTGAACACCCCCGGAGGCATCAGCCCCAGCATTTT
>TRBD1|TRBV28|once|TRBJ2-7
CASSDRQGRTYEQYF
TGTGCCAGCAGCGACCGACAGGGGCGGACCTACGAGCAGTACTTC
>.|TRBV28|.|TRBJ1-2
CASSSNLGGYTF
TGTGCCAGCAGTTCCAACCTGGGGGGCTACACCTTC
>.|TRBV7-2|.|TRBJ2-7
CASSLKASYEQYF
TGTGCCAGCAGCTTAAAGGCCAGCTACGAGCAGTACTTC
>.|TRBV28|.|TRBJ2-3
CASSPAGSGDTQYF
TGTGCCAGCAGTCCGGCGGGCAGTGGGGATACGCAGTATTTT
>TRBD1|TRBV4-2|.|TRBJ2-1
CASSHQDRLGDEQFF
TGTGCCAGCAGCCATCAGGACAGGCTAGGGGATGAGCAGTTCTTC